This T cell receptor (beta chain) is from a study of neoadjuvant anti-PD-1 for oral cavity cancer. Study conclusions and caveats: Pretreatment Treg/Th17 ratio correlated inversely with post-treatment tumor clonality.

Sequencing was performed with immunoSEQ multiplex PCR; in TCRdb, only in-frame clones are kept and a portion is missing. The top ten clones hold under 4% of a sample with thousands of clones, less than 85% of them seen once. A word on this clone: The antigen is undetermined.

The CDR3 has 15 residues. Per germline, CDR1 SNHLY and CDR2 FYNNEI. Trimming removed 6 bases from V and 0 bases from J; junction bases left unmatched: 7. These oral cavity squamous cell carcinomas were HPV-negative and locally advanced. The TCR sequence derives from a person aged 40 to 85 with oral cavity squamous cell carcinoma. The rearrangement links TRBV2 to TRBJ1-1; 7 bases map to TRBD1. The sample here was PBMCs, taken before nivolumab (anti-PD-1) treatment. The CDR3 sequence is CASSSNRGLNTEAFF. The CDR3 DNA follows: TGTGCCAGCAGCTCAAACAGGGGATTGAACACTGAAGCTTTCTTT.